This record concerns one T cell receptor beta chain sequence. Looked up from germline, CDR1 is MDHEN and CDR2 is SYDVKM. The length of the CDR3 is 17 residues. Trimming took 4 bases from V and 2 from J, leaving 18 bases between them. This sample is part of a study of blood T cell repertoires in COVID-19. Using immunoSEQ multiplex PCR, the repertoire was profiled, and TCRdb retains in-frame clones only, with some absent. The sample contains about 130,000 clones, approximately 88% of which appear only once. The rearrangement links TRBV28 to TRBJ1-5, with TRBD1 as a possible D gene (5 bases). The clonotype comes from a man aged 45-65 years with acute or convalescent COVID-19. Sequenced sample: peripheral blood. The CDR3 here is CASSSSSKPGGNQPQHF. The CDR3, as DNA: TGTGCCAGCAGTTCTTCTAGTAAACCGGGGGGCAATCAGCCCCAGCATTTT.